Shown below are 13 T cell receptor beta chains from a single sample sequenced in a study of Ad26.COV2.S vaccination and SARS-CoV-2 variants. Sequencing used immunoSEQ multiplex PCR; TCRdb keeps in-frame clones, though not all of them. Counted here are approximately 410,000 clones, over 75% occurring once; the ten biggest clones make up roughly 4%. The treatment here: around 19 received Ad26.COV2.S at low or high dose, single or two shots; several received placebo; per-sample allocation not given. The study sampled participants on day 63 after the first vaccine or placebo injection. The sample was peripheral blood, taken in a trial of Ad26.COV2.S vaccine versus placebo. These receptors originate from a person between 18 and 65 years old who received the Ad26.COV2.S COVID-19 vaccine or a placebo.

This CDR3 is CASSSEDPFNSPLHF. CDR3 DNA sequence: TGTGCCAGCAGTTCCGAGGACCCTTTTAATTCACCCCTCCACTTT. The genes are TRBV28 and TRBJ1-6; D not certain. V was shortened by 4 bases and J by 6 bases, with 13 bases between the two germline ends. In germline, CDR1 is MDHEN, CDR2 SYDVKM. CDR3 length: 15 residues. Looking up the rest from reference TRBV28 and TRBJ1-6 gives the full variable domain: DVKVTQSSRYLVKRTGEKVFLECVQDMDHENMFWYRQDPGLGLRLIYFSYDVKMKEKGDIPEGYSVSREKKERFSLILESASTNQTSMYLCASSSEDPFNSPLHFGNGTRLTVT.

This clone has a single count. This sequence joins TRBV7-9 and TRBJ2-6, with a weak D call TRBD1 (6 bases). Trimming took 5 bases from V and 0 from J, leaving 14 bases between them. Germline values: CDR1 SEHNR, CDR2 FQNEAQ (reference sequence). The CDR3 totals 17 residues. The CDR3 loop is CASSPRDMPSGANVLTF. CDR3 nucleotides: TGTGCCAGCAGCCCCCGGGACATGCCCTCTGGGGCCAACGTCCTGACTTTC.

V and J are TRBV6-5 and TRBJ1-5; 7 bases match TRBD1. The CDR3 runs 14 residues. Losses at the gene ends were 2 bases for V and 6 bases for J; bases not matched to a gene: 4. Germline V gene sequence: CDR1 MNHEY, CDR2 SVGAGI. CDR3 in DNA: TGTGCCAGCAGTTACAGGACAGGCGCTCAGCCCCAGCATTTT. Its translation: CASSYRTGAQPQHF.

The table lists this clone with a count of one. This chain connects TRBV6-5 to TRBJ2-3; D is possibly TRBD2 (7 bases). Trimming removed 2 bases from V and 4 bases from J, with 10 bases in between. Per the germline V gene, CDR1 is MNHEY and CDR2 is SVGAGI. The CDR3 covers 14 residues. Written as DNA, the CDR3 is TGTGCCAGCAGTTACGTGGGGGGGCCAGATACGCAGTATTTT. This sequence encodes CASSYVGGPDTQYF.

V and J are TRBV7-9 and TRBJ2-2; unclear D gene. CDR3 length: 16 amino acids. CDR1 and CDR2 (germline): SEHNR, FQNEAQ (reference sequence). V shed 2 bases and J shed 0 bases, with 10 bases lying between them. The CDR3 here is CASSLSADSNTGELFF. For the CDR3, the DNA is TGTGCCAGCAGCTTATCCGCAGACTCGAACACCGGGGAGCTGTTTTTT.

Comment on this clone: Different DNA sequences within this sample yield the same CDR3. The chain employs TRBV6-2 or TRBV6-3 and TRBJ2-2, with unresolved D. This CDR3 has 14 amino acids. V lost 2 bases and J lost 4, with 8 bases in between. CDR1 MNHEY and CDR2 SVGEGT come from the germline V gene. This CDR3 is CASSYGLSTGELFF. The CDR3 nucleotides are TGTGCCAGCAGTTACGGTTTGAGCACCGGGGAGCTGTTTTTT.

Written as DNA, the CDR3 is TGTGCCAGCAGCTTCGGGACGGCCAATTCACCCCTCCACTTT. Translating it yields CASSFGTANSPLHF. The rearrangement links TRBV7-3 to TRBJ1-6; a weak D match, TRBD1 (5 bases). The CDR3 sequence is 14 residues long. Germline CDR1 is SGHTA and CDR2 is FQGTGA. V dropped 3 bases and J dropped 7 bases, with 10 bases sitting between them.

The chain employs TRBV7-2 and TRBJ2-7; TRBD2 matches 12 bases. The germline CDR1 and CDR2 sequences are SGHTA and FQGNSA. The V and J ends lost 5 bases and 3 bases, in that order; junction bases with no gene match: 2. This CDR3 has 14 amino acids. This CDR3 reads CASSRLAGDYEQYF. The CDR3 DNA is TGTGCCAGCAGCAGACTAGCGGGAGACTACGAGCAGTACTTC.

The chain's CDR3 is CASSRTMPGETQYF. Here the CDR3 DNA reads TGCGCCAGCAGCAGGACCATGCCGGGTGAGACCCAGTACTTC. This chain uses TRBV4-1 with TRBJ2-5; D is unresolved. CDR1 and CDR2 from the germline V gene are MGHRA and YSYEKL. The length of the CDR3 is 14 residues. V was shortened by 5 bases and J by 5 bases, with 15 bases between the two germline ends.

The gene calls are TRBV5-5 and TRBJ1-1; 9 bases are a match to TRBD1. V was pared by 4 bases and J by 7 bases, with 8 bases of the junction left unmatched. CDR3 size: 14 residues. Germline CDR1 and CDR2: SGHKS and YYEKEE (reference sequence). CDR3 bases: TGTGCCAGCAGCGCCAAGGACAGGGGCAATGAAGCTTTCTTT. Its protein product is CASSAKDRGNEAFF.

This chain connects TRBV18 to TRBJ2-7; possibly TRBD1 or TRBD2 for D (5 bases each). The CDR3 loop spans 14 amino acids. V was clipped by 3 bases and J by 1 base, with 10 bases between them. Germline V gives CDR1 KGHSH, CDR2 LQKENI. In nucleotides, the CDR3 is TGTGCCAGCTCACCTCGGGACGGATCCTACGAGCAGTACTTC. Translating it yields CASSPRDGSYEQYF.

V usage is TRBV19 and J usage is TRBJ1-2, with D perhaps matching TRBD1 (5 bases). The CDR3 contains 16 residues. Germline V gene data show CDR1 as LNHDA and CDR2 as SQIVND (reference sequence). Trimming took 2 bases from V and 0 from J, leaving 13 bases between them. The CDR3 nucleotides read TGTGCCAGTAGTATAAGAAGGGGATCAGCTAACTATGGCTACACCTTC. The encoded protein is CASSIRRGSANYGYTF.

The rearrangement joins TRBV28 to TRBJ2-3, with D possibly being TRBD1 (6 bases). Deletions cut 3 bases from V and 6 bases from J, with 10 bases between. This CDR3 has 13 residues. Germline CDR1 is MDHEN and CDR2 is SYDVKM. In nucleotides, the CDR3 is TGTGCCAGCAGTTTCAGGGGCGGGGATACGCAGTATTTT. Protein sequence: CASSFRGGDTQYF.